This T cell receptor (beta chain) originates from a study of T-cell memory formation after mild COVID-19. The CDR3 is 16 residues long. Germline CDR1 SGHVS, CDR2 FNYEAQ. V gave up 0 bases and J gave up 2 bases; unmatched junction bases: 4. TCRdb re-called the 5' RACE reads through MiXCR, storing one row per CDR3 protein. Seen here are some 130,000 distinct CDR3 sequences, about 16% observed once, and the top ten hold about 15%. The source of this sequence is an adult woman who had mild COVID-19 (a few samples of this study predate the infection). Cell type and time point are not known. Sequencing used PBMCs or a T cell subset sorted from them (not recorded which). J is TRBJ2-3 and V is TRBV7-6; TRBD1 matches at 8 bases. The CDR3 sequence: CASSLAGQDPTDTQYF. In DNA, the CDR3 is TGTGCCAGCAGCTTAGCGGGACAGGATCCCACAGATACGCAGTATTTT.